This T cell receptor beta chain derives from a study of blood T cell repertoires in COVID-19. About the research overall: Sites in the United States, Italy and Spain provided acute and convalescent COVID-19 samples.

Between the trimmed V and J ends, which lost 10 bases and 5 bases, there was a span of 18 bases. The CDR3 totals 13 residues. Per germline, CDR1 SGHRS and CDR2 YFSETQ. This clone has only one observation. Assay used: immunoSEQ multiplex PCR; TCRdb lists only in-frame clones, some missing. The sample contains fewer than 120,000 clones, just over 75% of which appear only once. Sequencing was done on a sample of peripheral blood. The source of this sequence is a woman older than 75 with acute or convalescent COVID-19. This rearrangement joins TRBV5-1 to TRBJ2-5; D might be TRBD2 (5 bases). The CDR3 coding sequence is TGCGCCTCGTTGTTGGGAGTGGGGGAGACCCAGTACTTC. Translation: CASLLGVGETQYF.